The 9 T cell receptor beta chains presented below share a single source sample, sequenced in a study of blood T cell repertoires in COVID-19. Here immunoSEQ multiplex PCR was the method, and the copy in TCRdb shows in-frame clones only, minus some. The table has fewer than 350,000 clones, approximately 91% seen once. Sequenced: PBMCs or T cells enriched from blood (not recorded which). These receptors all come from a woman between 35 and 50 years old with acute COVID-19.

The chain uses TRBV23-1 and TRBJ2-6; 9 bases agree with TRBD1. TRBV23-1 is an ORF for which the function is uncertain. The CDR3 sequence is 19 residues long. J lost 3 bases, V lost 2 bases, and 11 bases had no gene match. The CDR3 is CASSQLWTGAISGANVLTF. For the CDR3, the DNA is TGCGCCAGCAGTCAACTTTGGACAGGGGCTATTAGTGGGGCCAACGTCCTGACTTTC.

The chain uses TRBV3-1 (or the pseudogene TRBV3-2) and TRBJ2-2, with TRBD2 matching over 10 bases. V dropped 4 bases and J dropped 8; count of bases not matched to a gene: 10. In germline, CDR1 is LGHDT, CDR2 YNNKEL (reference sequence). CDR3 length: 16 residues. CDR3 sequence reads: CASSPTLLAGYGELFF. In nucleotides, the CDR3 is TGTGCCAGCAGCCCGACTCTACTAGCGGGGTATGGGGAGCTGTTTTTT.

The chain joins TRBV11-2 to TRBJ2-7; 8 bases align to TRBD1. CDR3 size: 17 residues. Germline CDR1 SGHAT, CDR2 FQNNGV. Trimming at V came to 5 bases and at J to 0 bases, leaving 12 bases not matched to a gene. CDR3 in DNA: TGTGCCAGCAGCCCCCGAGGACAGGGAATTTCCTCCTACGAGCAGTACTTC. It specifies CASSPRGQGISSYEQYF. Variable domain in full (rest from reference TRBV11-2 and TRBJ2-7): EAGVAQSPRYKIIEKRQSVAFWCNPISGHATLYWYQQILGQGPKLLIQFQNNGVVDDSQLPKDRFSAERLKGVDSTLKIQPAKLEDSAVYLCASSPRGQGISSYEQYFGPGTRLTVT.

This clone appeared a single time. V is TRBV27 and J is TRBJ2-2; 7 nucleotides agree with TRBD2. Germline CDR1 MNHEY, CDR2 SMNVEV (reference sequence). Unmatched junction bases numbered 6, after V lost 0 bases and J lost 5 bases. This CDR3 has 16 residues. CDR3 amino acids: CASSLSAGASTGELFF. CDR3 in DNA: TGTGCCAGCAGTTTATCGGCGGGAGCGAGTACCGGGGAGCTGTTTTTT.

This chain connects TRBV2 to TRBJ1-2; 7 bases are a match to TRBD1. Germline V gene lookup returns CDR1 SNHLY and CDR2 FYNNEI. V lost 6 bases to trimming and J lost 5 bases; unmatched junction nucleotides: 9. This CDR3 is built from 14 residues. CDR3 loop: CASRETGPWYGYTF. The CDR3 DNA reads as TGTGCCAGCAGGGAGACAGGGCCATGGTATGGCTACACCTTC.

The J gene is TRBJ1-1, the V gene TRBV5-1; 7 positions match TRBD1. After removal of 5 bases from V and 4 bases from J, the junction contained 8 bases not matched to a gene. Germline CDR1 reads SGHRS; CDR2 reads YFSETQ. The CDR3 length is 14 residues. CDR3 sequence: CASRKGAQSTEAFF. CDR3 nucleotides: TGCGCCAGCAGAAAGGGGGCGCAGAGCACTGAAGCTTTCTTT.

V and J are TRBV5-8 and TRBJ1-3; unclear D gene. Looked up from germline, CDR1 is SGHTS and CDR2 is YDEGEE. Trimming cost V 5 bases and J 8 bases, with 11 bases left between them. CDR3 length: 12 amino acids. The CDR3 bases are TGTGCCAGCAGTCCTTTTAGAGACACCATATATTTT. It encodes CASSPFRDTIYF.

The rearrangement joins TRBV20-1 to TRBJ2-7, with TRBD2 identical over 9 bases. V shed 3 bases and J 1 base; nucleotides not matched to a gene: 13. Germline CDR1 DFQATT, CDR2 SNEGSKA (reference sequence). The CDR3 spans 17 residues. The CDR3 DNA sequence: TGCAGTGCTAGTGCTAGCGGGGTCCAACGTTTATCCTACGAGCAGTACTTC. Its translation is CSASASGVQRLSYEQYF.

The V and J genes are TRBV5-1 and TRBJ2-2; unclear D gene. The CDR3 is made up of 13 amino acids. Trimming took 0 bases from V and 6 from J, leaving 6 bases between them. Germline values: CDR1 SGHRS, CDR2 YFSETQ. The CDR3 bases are TGCGCCAGCAGCTTGGTGGCGGCCGGGGAGCTGTTTTTT. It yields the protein CASSLVAAGELFF.